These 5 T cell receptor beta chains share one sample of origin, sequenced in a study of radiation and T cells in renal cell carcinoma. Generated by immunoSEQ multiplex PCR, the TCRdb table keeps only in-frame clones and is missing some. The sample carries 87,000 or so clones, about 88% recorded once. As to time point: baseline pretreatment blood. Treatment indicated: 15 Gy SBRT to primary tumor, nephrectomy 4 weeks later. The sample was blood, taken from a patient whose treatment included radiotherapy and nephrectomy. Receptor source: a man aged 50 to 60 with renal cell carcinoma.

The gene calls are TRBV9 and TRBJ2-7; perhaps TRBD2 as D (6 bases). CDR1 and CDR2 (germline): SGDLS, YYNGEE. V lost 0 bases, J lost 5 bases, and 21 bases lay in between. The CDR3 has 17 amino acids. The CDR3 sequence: CASSVAPTRPRDDEQYF. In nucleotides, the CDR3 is TGTGCCAGCAGCGTAGCCCCGACTAGACCTCGTGACGACGAGCAGTACTTC. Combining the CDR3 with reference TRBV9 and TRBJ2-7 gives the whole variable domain DSGVTQTPKHLITATGQRVTLRCSPRSGDLSVYWYQQSLDQGLQFLIQYYNGEERAKGNILERFSAQQFPDLHSELNLSSLELGDSALYFCASSVAPTRPRDDEQYFGPGTRLTVT.

CDR3 sequence (DNA): TGTGCCAGCGGGAATAGCGGGAGTGTTCCAGATACGCAGTATTTT. This codes for CASGNSGSVPDTQYF. V gene TRBV7-9 combines with J gene TRBJ2-3; 9 positions agree with TRBD2. This CDR3 has 15 residues. Germline values: CDR1 SEHNR, CDR2 FQNEAQ (reference sequence). Losses at the gene ends were 8 bases for V and 4 bases for J; bases not matched to a gene: 10.

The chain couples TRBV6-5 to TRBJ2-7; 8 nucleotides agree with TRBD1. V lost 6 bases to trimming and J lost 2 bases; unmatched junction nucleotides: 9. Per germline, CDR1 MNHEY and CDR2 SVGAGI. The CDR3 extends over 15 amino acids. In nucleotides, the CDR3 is TGTGCCAGCAGAAGAGGGACAGGCCCTCCCTACGAGCAGTACTTC. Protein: CASRRGTGPPYEQYF.

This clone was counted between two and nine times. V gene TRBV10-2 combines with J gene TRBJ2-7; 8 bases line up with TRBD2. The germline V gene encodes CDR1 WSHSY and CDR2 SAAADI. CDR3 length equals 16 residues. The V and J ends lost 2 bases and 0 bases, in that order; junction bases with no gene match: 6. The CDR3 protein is CASSERTSSSSYEQYF. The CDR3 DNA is TGCGCCAGCAGTGAGCGGACTAGCTCCAGCTCCTACGAGCAGTACTTC.

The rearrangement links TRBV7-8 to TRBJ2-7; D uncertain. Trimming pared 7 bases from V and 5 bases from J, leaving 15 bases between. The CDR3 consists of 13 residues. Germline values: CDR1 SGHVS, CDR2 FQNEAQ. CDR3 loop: CASTPLGAHEQYF. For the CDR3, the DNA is TGTGCCAGCACCCCACTGGGCGCGCACGAGCAGTACTTC.